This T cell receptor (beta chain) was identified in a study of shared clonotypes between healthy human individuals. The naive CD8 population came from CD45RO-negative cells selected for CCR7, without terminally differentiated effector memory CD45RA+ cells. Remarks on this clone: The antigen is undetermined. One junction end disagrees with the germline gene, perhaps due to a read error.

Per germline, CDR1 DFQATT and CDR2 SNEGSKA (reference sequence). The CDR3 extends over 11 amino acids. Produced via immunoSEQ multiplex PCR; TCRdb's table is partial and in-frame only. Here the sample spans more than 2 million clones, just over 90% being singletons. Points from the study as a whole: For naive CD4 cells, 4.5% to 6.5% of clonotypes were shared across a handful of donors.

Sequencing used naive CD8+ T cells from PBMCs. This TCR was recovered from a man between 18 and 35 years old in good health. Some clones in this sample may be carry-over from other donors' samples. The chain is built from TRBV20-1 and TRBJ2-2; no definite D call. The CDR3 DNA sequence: TGCAGTGCTCAAAAGACCGCGGAGCTGTTTTTT. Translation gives CSAQKTAELFF.